Listed here is a single TCR beta chain. Its antigen is as yet unknown. The source of the sample is a study of T cell responses to AZD1222 COVID-19 vaccine. General study findings and limits: Repertoires in all cases were sampled only once the peak T cell response had passed.

Produced via immunoSEQ multiplex PCR; TCRdb's table is partial and in-frame only. The repertoire includes approximately 150,000 clones, about 92% of them detected once, and around 2.5% sits in the top ten. The ends lost 2 bases at V and 3 bases at J; junction bases unmatched: 6. Germline values: CDR1 KGHSH, CDR2 LQKENI. This CDR3 contains 15 residues. Sequencing used peripheral blood, obtained on day 0 of AZD1222 vaccination. The chain joins TRBV18 to TRBJ2-5, with TRBD1 identical over 7 bases. The TCR sequence derives from an adult in good health. CDR3 in DNA: TGTGCCAGCTCACCATCTCCTCAGGGGGAAGAGACCCAGTACTTC. It translates to CASSPSPQGEETQYF.